Sequencing of this T cell receptor beta chain was carried out in a study of blood T cell repertoires in COVID-19 (dated by TCRdb to 2018 to 2021). General notes on the study: Samples covering the acute and convalescent phases of COVID-19 were provided by collaborators in the United States, Italy and Spain. The prospective study material was composed of cDNA or gDNA derived from T cells, B-cell-depleted T cells, or PBMCs. Subjects who had been exposed to COVID-19, were actively infected with it, or had recovered from it provided the deeply sampled blood TCRbeta repertoires that made up the dataset. The repertoires were released in a freely available public database intended as a resource for research on the immune response to SARS-CoV-2. Samples came from the ongoing ImmuneRACE study (first 160 participants) plus 1,254 subjects from 6 global collaborators. A de-identified subject ID, COVID-19 status, age in years and sex were almost always included in the sample metadata. Where available, HLA class I and class II types were obtained from metadata supplied by the sample provider rather than from assay-based typing. What the research found in general, with its limitations: The amount of clinical and demographic metadata varied by source and participant and was provided uncurated.

From its cysteine to its phenylalanine, the CDR3 spans 13 amino acids. The retained sequence is limited to the CDR3, 39 bases, with the frame set at the first base. CDR1 is given as SGHAT and CDR2 as FQNNGV, both from the germline V gene. Cut back by 5 bases and 9 bases, the V and J ends lie 13 bases apart. The immunoSEQ Assay, a bias-controlled multiplex PCR, was used to amplify TCRbeta CDR3 regions from genomic DNA. As for how the authors treated the data: The number of nucleated cells in each sample was estimated from the amplification of reference gene primers within the assay. To quantify the absolute abundance of each unique TCRbeta CDR3 rearrangement, sequence reads were collapsed and filtered. For each sample, productive Simpson clonality was calculated as the square root of Simpson's diversity index over productive rearrangements. Here the immuneACCESS table is served through TCRdb, limited to in-frame sequences with V and J called. Missing clones are a known gap in these copies; in checked studies unresolved V genes cover under half, and the rest lacks a known reason. V and J calls and clone size are as listed in that table; D and trimming were resolved from the DNA. This sample gives some 270,000 clones in total; about 87% of them show up just once. Around 3.1% of the sample is in the top ten clones.

In the case of this clone: Its antigen remains unidentified. No much larger clone is present one base from it, and per-base qualities are unavailable.

Enrolling through a virtual design, the prospective study's participants ranged in age from about 18 to 89 years and lived across 20 to 30 United States geographic areas. In the prospective study, cohorts were assigned on the basis of participant-reported clinical history obtained from a screening survey and a study questionnaire. Exposed participants had been in contact with someone with a PCR-confirmed or clinician-diagnosed COVID-19 case within 2 weeks of study entry. Each participant in the prospective study had whole blood, serum and a nasopharyngeal or oropharyngeal swab collected by mobile phlebotomists. Participants in the prospective study had the option to provide additional blood draws and questionnaires over a roughly 2-month period. Prospective study blood samples were shipped either frozen or at room temperature before DNA extraction.

This TCR was recovered from a woman aged 40 to 50 who had been exposed to COVID-19. The sequence is built from TRBV11-2 and TRBJ1-4, with TRBD1 tentatively as D gene (6 bases match). The source material was PBMCs or T cells enriched from blood (not recorded which). The DNA reads TGTGCCAGCAGCGCCGGACAGATTCAAAAACTGTTTTTT. This is translated as CASSAGQIQKLFF.